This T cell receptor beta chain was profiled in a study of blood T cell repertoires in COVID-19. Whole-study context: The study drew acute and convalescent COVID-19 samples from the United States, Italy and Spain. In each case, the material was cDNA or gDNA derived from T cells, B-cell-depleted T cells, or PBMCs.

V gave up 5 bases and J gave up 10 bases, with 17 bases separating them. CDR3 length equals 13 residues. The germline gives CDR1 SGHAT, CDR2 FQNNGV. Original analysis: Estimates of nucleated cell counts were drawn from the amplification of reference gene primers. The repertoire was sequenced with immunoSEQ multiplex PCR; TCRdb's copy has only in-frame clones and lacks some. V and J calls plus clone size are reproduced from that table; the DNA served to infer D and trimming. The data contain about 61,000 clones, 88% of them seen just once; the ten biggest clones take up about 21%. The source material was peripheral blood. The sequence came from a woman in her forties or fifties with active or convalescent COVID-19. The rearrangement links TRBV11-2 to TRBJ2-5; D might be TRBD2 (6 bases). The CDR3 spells CASSAGSAGSQYF. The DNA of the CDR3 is TGTGCCAGCAGCGCCGGGAGCGCCGGGAGCCAGTACTTC.